Below, 26 T cell receptor beta chains from the same sample are listed, as sequenced in a study of blood T cell repertoires in COVID-19. This table comes from immunoSEQ multiplex PCR, and its TCRdb copy is limited to in-frame clones, with some not included. The repertoire holds about 270,000 clones, 65% to 90% seen once, with about 9.3% in the top ten. Sequenced: PBMCs or T cells enriched from blood (not recorded which). Every receptor here comes from a woman aged 50 to 60 with acute COVID-19.

There are a few counts of this clone. The rearrangement links TRBV3-1 (or the pseudogene TRBV3-2) to TRBJ2-2; TRBD2 matches 12 bases. J gave up 0 bases and V 8 bases, and 1 base lay outside the gene matches. This CDR3 is 15 amino acids long. Germline CDR1 is LGHDT and CDR2 is YNNKEL (reference sequence). The CDR3 loop is CASGLAGTNTGELFF. CDR3 bases: TGTGCCAGCGGACTAGCGGGGACGAACACCGGGGAGCTGTTTTTT.

The chain links TRBV7-8 to TRBJ2-2; no clear D gene. The germline gives CDR1 SGHVS, CDR2 FQNEAQ. The length of the CDR3 is 15 residues. V lost 1 base and J lost 0, with 6 bases in between. The chain's CDR3 is CASSLVQTNTGELFF. CDR3 coding DNA: TGTGCCAGCAGCTTAGTCCAAACGAACACCGGGGAGCTGTTTTTT.

This rearrangement joins TRBV30 to TRBJ1-1; no firm D call. This CDR3 has 14 residues. Trimming cost V 2 bases and J 1 base, with 11 bases left between them. Germline V CDR1 and CDR2: GTSNPN, SVGIG (reference sequence). This CDR3 is CAWSYPGGNTEAFF. In nucleotides, the CDR3 is TGTGCCTGGAGTTACCCCGGAGGGAACACTGAAGCTTTCTTT. The variable domain in full, with the rest retrieved from reference TRBV30 and TRBJ1-1, is SQTIHQWPATLVQPVGSPLSLECTVEGTSNPNLYWYRQAAGRGLQLLFYSVGIGQISSEVPQNLSASRPQDRQFILSSKKLLLSDSGFYLCAWSYPGGNTEAFFGQGTRLTVV.

The chain links TRBV19 to TRBJ2-3, with 10 bases aligning to TRBD1. Trimming cost V 4 bases and J 0 bases; bases outside gene matches: 4. CDR1 is LNHDA and CDR2 is SQIVND in the germline V gene (reference sequence). The CDR3 spans 16 residues. CDR3 region: CASSTRQGASTDTQYF. The CDR3 DNA reads as TGTGCCAGTAGTACCCGACAGGGGGCTAGCACAGATACGCAGTATTTT.

This clone has only a few counts. The V call is TRBV6-1, the J call TRBJ2-7; 8 bases match TRBD2. Germline CDR1 MNHNS, CDR2 SASEGT. With V trimmed by 1 base and J by 5 bases, 4 bases remained unmatched. The CDR3 sequence is 14 residues long. CDR3 region: CASSEVAGRNEQYF. Written as DNA, the CDR3 is TGTGCCAGCAGTGAAGTAGCGGGGAGAAACGAGCAGTACTTC.

V gene TRBV28 combines with J gene TRBJ2-3; 11 bases line up with TRBD2. Looked up from germline, CDR1 is MDHEN and CDR2 is SYDVKM. Germline trimming cut 4 bases from V and 2 bases from J; bases unmatched to any gene: 11. The CDR3 covers 18 residues. CDR3: CASSSIKLAGALTDTQYF. CDR3 nucleotide sequence: TGTGCCAGCAGTTCCATAAAACTAGCGGGGGCCCTCACAGATACGCAGTATTTT.

The chain links TRBV4-3 to TRBJ1-1; perhaps TRBD1 as D (6 bases). The germline gives CDR1 LGHNA, CDR2 YSLEER. The CDR3 totals 15 residues. The V and J ends lost 1 base and 5 bases respectively, with 14 bases between them. The CDR3 nucleotides are TGCGCCAGCAGCCAAGTAAACAGGGAGGGGACTGAAGCTTTCTTT. Translating it yields CASSQVNREGTEAFF.

This chain connects TRBV7-9 to TRBJ1-1; 8 bases match TRBD1. Germline V gene data show CDR1 as SEHNR and CDR2 as FQNEAQ (reference sequence). Unmatched junction bases numbered 7, after V lost 1 base and J lost 6 bases. There are 15 residues in the CDR3. CDR3 sequence reads: CASSLGTGGPPEAFF. DNA of the CDR3: TGTGCCAGCAGCTTAGGTACAGGGGGACCTCCTGAAGCTTTCTTT.

V gene TRBV11-2 combines with J gene TRBJ2-2; a possible D gene is TRBD2 (6 bases). Germline-derived CDR1 and CDR2 are SGHAT and FQNNGV. Trimming took 3 bases from V and 4 from J, leaving 6 bases between them. CDR3 length equals 13 residues. The CDR3 region is CASSLGGTGELFF. CDR3 nucleotides: TGTGCCAGCAGCTTGGGAGGCACCGGGGAGCTGTTTTTT.

This clone has a single count. The chain has TRBV27 and TRBJ2-1, with 11 bases matching TRBD2. The germline CDR1 and CDR2 sequences are MNHEY and SMNVEV (reference sequence). Trimming cost V 2 bases and J 9 bases; bases outside gene matches: 6. The CDR3 totals 15 residues. The CDR3 region has the DNA TGTGCCAGCAGTTTAGGGCTAGCGGGGGGTAGTGAGCAGTTCTTC. Its translation is CASSLGLAGGSEQFF.

This clone has just a few counts. The J gene is TRBJ2-5, the V gene TRBV5-4, with D possibly matching TRBD2 (5 bases). Trimming took 2 bases from V and 2 from J, leaving 7 bases between them. The CDR3 consists of 13 residues. The germline CDR1 and CDR2 sequences are SGHNT and YYREEE (reference sequence). The CDR3 nucleotides read TGTGCCAGCAGCTTCGGACTGCAAGAGACCCAGTACTTC. Its translation is CASSFGLQETQYF.

The CDR3 loop reads CASSGQGYQPQHF. DNA of the CDR3: TGTGCCAGCAGCGGACAGGGATATCAGCCCCAGCATTTT. V gene TRBV3-1 (or the pseudogene TRBV3-2) combines with J gene TRBJ1-5, with 8 bases identical to TRBD1. The CDR3 runs 13 residues. Trimming removed 5 bases from V and 5 bases from J; junction bases left unmatched: 2. Germline V gives CDR1 LGHDT, CDR2 YNNKEL (reference sequence).

This clone was picked up one time. The J gene is TRBJ2-1, the V gene TRBV5-1; 9 positions agree with TRBD2. The V gene end was trimmed by 3 bases and the J gene end by 0 bases; junction bases not matched to a gene: 1. Germline-derived CDR1 and CDR2 are SGHRS and YFSETQ. The CDR3 runs 15 residues. As DNA, the CDR3 is TGCGCCAGCAGCTCAGCGGGGGGCTCCTACAATGAGCAGTTCTTC. Protein product: CASSSAGGSYNEQFF.

The V call is TRBV24-1, the J call TRBJ2-6; D remains unclear. CDR3 length: 15 residues. The ends were cut back, 2 bases at V and 1 base at J, with 5 bases in the middle. The germline gives CDR1 KGHDR, CDR2 SFDVKD. The chain's CDR3 is CATSDSRSGANVLTF. CDR3 sequence (DNA): TGTGCCACCAGTGATTCCAGATCTGGGGCCAACGTCCTGACTTTC.

The chain uses TRBV5-1 and TRBJ1-1, with D possibly matching TRBD1 (5 bases). The germline V and J ends were trimmed by 4 bases and 5 bases, with 18 bases remaining between them. Germline loops: CDR1 SGHRS, CDR2 YFSETQ. CDR3 length: 15 residues. In DNA form, the CDR3 reads TGCGCCAGCAGCCCCGGCCGGGGGGAAAGGACTGAAGCTTTCTTT. This sequence encodes CASSPGRGERTEAFF. Based on the CDR3 plus reference TRBV5-1 and TRBJ1-1, the full variable domain is KAGVTQTPRYLIKTRGQQVTLSCSPISGHRSVSWYQQTPGQGLQFLFEYFSETQRNKGNFPGRFSGRQFSNSRSEMNVSTLELGDSALYLCASSPGRGERTEAFFGQGTRLTVV.

This chain joins TRBV7-2 and TRBJ1-1; D is possibly TRBD1 (6 bases). The germline V gene encodes CDR1 SGHTA and CDR2 FQGNSA. The V and J ends lost 5 bases and 4 bases respectively, with 11 bases between them. This CDR3 spans 13 amino acids. CDR3 loop: CASSGLRGTEAFF. The CDR3 DNA sequence: TGTGCCAGCAGCGGACTCAGGGGCACTGAAGCTTTCTTT.

Only one count was recorded for this clone. V gene TRBV2 combines with J gene TRBJ1-3; D may be TRBD1 (5 bases). The length of the CDR3 is 16 residues. Trimming removed 3 bases from V and 4 bases from J, with 16 bases in between. The germline gives CDR1 SNHLY, CDR2 FYNNEI. The CDR3 is CASSDDSLSLGNTIYF. As DNA, the CDR3 is TGTGCCAGCAGTGATGACAGTCTAAGCCTCGGAAACACCATATATTTT.

This clone was seen ten or more times. The chain links TRBV14 to TRBJ1-2; D call uncertain. V was pared by 1 base and J by 1 base, with 7 bases between. Germline V gene sequence: CDR1 SGHDN, CDR2 FVKESK. The CDR3 spans 14 residues. The DNA for the CDR3 is TGTGCCAGCAGCCAAGGACTGTTTAACTATGGCTACACCTTC. Its translation: CASSQGLFNYGYTF.

The chain links TRBV5-1 to TRBJ2-6, with D perhaps TRBD1 (5 bases). This CDR3 comprises 15 residues. The germline V gene encodes CDR1 SGHRS and CDR2 YFSETQ. V lost 4 bases and J 2 bases, leaving 10 bases between the germline ends. Here the CDR3 reads CASSLRATGANVLTF. The CDR3 nucleotides are TGCGCCAGCAGCCTCAGGGCTACTGGGGCCAACGTCCTGACTTTC.

The chain recombines TRBV14 with TRBJ1-2; weak D call: TRBD1 (6 bases). Trimming left V 3 bases short and J 7 bases short, with 18 bases between. The CDR3 is 15 amino acids. CDR1 is SGHDN and CDR2 is FVKESK in the germline V gene. The CDR3 reads CASSHFTSGAGGYTF. The CDR3 DNA reads TGTGCCAGCAGCCACTTTACATCAGGGGCTGGTGGCTACACCTTC. Together with reference TRBV14 and TRBJ1-2, the CDR3 gives the full variable domain: EAGVTQFPSHSVIEKGQTVTLRCDPISGHDNLYWYRRVMGKEIKFLLHFVKESKQDESGMPNNRFLAERTGGTYSTLKVQPAELEDSGVYFCASSHFTSGAGGYTFGSGTRLTVV.

The V call is TRBV20-1, the J call TRBJ2-7; D possibly corresponds to TRBD1 (5 bases). This CDR3 has 11 residues. Trimming removed 1 base from V and 5 bases from J, with 6 bases in between. Germline V CDR1 and CDR2: DFQATT, SNEGSKA (reference sequence). Here the CDR3 DNA reads TGCAGTGCTAGAGGGGGCCACGAGCAGTACTTC. Translated, it gives CSARGGHEQYF.

The V gene is TRBV5-1, the J gene TRBJ2-1; the match to TRBD2 covers 10 bases. The trim removed 0 bases at V and 8 bases at J, leaving 11 bases unmatched. Germline lookup yields CDR1 SGHRS and CDR2 YFSETQ. This CDR3 has 17 amino acids. CDR3 coding DNA: TGCGCCAGCAGCTTGGTCCCCACTAGCGGGGCTTCCTATGAGCAGTTCTTC. It codes for CASSLVPTSGASYEQFF.

The chain carries TRBV7-7 and TRBJ2-3; 12 bases match TRBD2. Germline CDR1 reads SSHAT; CDR2 reads FNYEAQ (reference sequence). V was clipped by 5 bases and J by 5 bases; unmatched bases: 5. CDR3 length equals 15 residues. In DNA, the CDR3 is TGTGCCAGCAGCCCATCACTAGCGGGGGGAGATACGCAGTATTTT. Its translation is CASSPSLAGGDTQYF.

The CDR3 sequence: CASSSPTREQFF. The CDR3 nucleotides read TGTGCCAGCAGCTCCCCGACTCGTGAGCAGTTCTTC. V gene TRBV5-4 combines with J gene TRBJ2-1; unclear D gene. This CDR3 has 12 residues. V shed 3 bases and J shed 9 bases, with 10 bases lying between them. The germline V gene encodes CDR1 SGHNT and CDR2 YYREEE (reference sequence).

The chain carries TRBV7-9 and TRBJ1-1, with D possibly being TRBD1 (5 bases). Trimming left V 2 bases short and J 1 base short, with 11 bases between. CDR3 length: 15 amino acids. Germline V gene data show CDR1 as SEHNR and CDR2 as FQNEAQ (reference sequence). This CDR3 is CASSLYQGSNTEAFF. The CDR3 DNA is TGTGCCAGCAGCTTATATCAGGGTTCGAACACTGAAGCTTTCTTT.

The gene calls are TRBV7-2 and TRBJ1-1, with TRBD1 matching 7 bases. CDR3 size: 13 residues. The V segment lost 5 bases and the J segment 2 bases; nucleotides outside the gene matches: 2. CDR1 SGHTA and CDR2 FQGNSA come from the germline V gene. The CDR3 sequence: CASSDRVNTEAFF. DNA of the CDR3: TGTGCCAGCAGCGACAGGGTAAACACTGAAGCTTTCTTT.